These T cell receptor beta chains were read from a single sample in a study of blood T cell repertoires in COVID-19. Profiling relied on immunoSEQ multiplex PCR, and the TCRdb table lists in-frame clones only, not all of them. The sample lists about 250,000 clones, around 82% seen once, with 0.87% in the top ten. Material for sequencing was peripheral blood. Source of these receptors: a human donor with COVID-19, enrolled during active disease. The donor label of this sample is uncertain. CDR3s include the opening cysteine and the closing phenylalanine or tryptophan.

V	J	CDR3
TRBV7-6	TRBJ2-7	CASSPPGQGYEQYF
TRBV19	TRBJ2-3	CATARLERTDTQYF
TRBV28	TRBJ1-5	CASSHSLSAYSNQPQHF
TRBV9	TRBJ2-5	CASSERTGERETQYF
TRBV6-5	TRBJ2-3	CASSSAGTSTDTQYF
TRBV10-3	TRBJ1-1	CAIGETGKDGDATEAFF
TRBV7-2	TRBJ1-3	CASSLEVRRGNTIYF
TRBV16	TRBJ1-2	CASSQTTGIYGYTF
TRBV7-9	TRBJ2-7	CASSRRLAGGNYEQYF
TRBV27	TRBJ1-1	CASSPRNPVLVNTEAFF
TRBV3-1/TRBV3-2	TRBJ2-1	CASSQQLAGVNNEQFF
TRBV24-1	TRBJ2-1	CATSEGSGSNEQFF
TRBV3-1/TRBV3-2	TRBJ2-5	CASSPRVWEGETQYF
TRBV7-9	TRBJ1-2	CASGGAGYGYTF
TRBV7-2	TRBJ1-2	CASREAGREGYTF
TRBV9	TRBJ2-1	CASSGGSMNNEQFF
TRBV5-6	TRBJ1-5	CASSLNGGQGGNQPQHF
TRBV27	TRBJ1-2	CASSRGGQGYGYTF
TRBV30	TRBJ2-1	CAWSDDRGVEQFF
TRBV5-1	TRBJ2-2	CASSLDGTLTGELFF
TRBV30	TRBJ1-1	CAWTQTGANTEAFF
TRBV5-1	TRBJ2-1	CASSLARAGGPSSYNEQFF
TRBV6-5	TRBJ2-2	CASSRLAGVSGELFF
TRBV6-1	TRBJ1-4	CASSDQTGENEKLFF
TRBV6-2/TRBV6-3	TRBJ2-1	CASSYSMKREVISYNEQFF
TRBV6-5	TRBJ1-6	CAIAESSYNSPLHF
TRBV15	TRBJ2-3	CATSRRVSTDTQYF
TRBV6-5	TRBJ1-1	CASSYSSTQGLEAFF
TRBV27	TRBJ2-1	CASSLLITIDEQFF